This T cell receptor (beta chain) was found in a study of CD8 T cells in Susac syndrome. cDNA came from around 0.54 to 1 ug RNA primed by random hexamers. The method of amplification for TCR beta CDR3 was immunoSEQ multiplex PCR, covering 54 Vbeta and 13 Jbeta. One entry per CDR3 protein results from TCRdb running MiXCR on the immunoSEQ multiplex PCR reads. The data show roughly 200,000 distinct CDR3 sequences, with almost 96% seen just once and approximately 0.09% held by the top ten. Trimming shortened V by 7 bases and J by 3 bases, and 12 bases separated the two germline ends. CDR1 is SNHLY and CDR2 is FYNNEI in the germline V gene. This CDR3 comprises 13 residues.

The J gene is TRBJ2-5, the V gene TRBV2; no clear D gene. Sequencing was done on a sample of CD4+ T cells from PBMCs. The clonotype comes from a human donor with multiple sclerosis. CDR3 sequence (DNA): TGTGCCAGCAAAGCCCGAGCGAAAGAGACCCAGTACTTC. It specifies CASKARAKETQYF.